This entry lists 4 T cell receptor beta chains sequenced from one sample in a study of human T cells and chemical hapten exposure (dated by TCRdb to the early 2020s). The sample's time point, from its label and the paper: patch test 1, 2 weeks after DPC sensitization. This specimen's treatment or condition label, per the study, means: therapeutic diphenylcyclopropenone sensitization with weekly scalp DPC. The library was prepared using RACE. Sequencer: NextSeq 500. Through fastp at Q25 and MiXCR, TCRdb rebuilt clones from the public reads, retaining in-frame beta chains. Each entry merges the rows of one CDR3 protein and shows their most common DNA and genes. The sample table records more than 90,000 distinct CDR3 sequences; approximately 10% of these occur just once. The ten top clones hold roughly 2.2% of the sample. Sequencing was performed on whole blood, taken in connection with sensitization to the hapten diphenylcyclopropenone (DPC). These receptors came from a man between 35 and 55 years old with alopecia areata. Some clones in this sample may be carry-over from other donors' samples.

This clonotype was counted a few times. The chain uses TRBV27 and TRBJ2-3; 9 bases fit TRBD2. Looked up from germline, CDR1 is MNHEY and CDR2 is SMNVEV (reference sequence). The CDR3 consists of 13 residues. The trim removed 2 bases at V and 11 bases at J, leaving 5 bases unmatched. CDR3 bases: TGTGCCAGCAGTTTAGTAGCGGGAGTGGAGCAGTATTTT. Its protein product is CASSLVAGVEQYF.

The CDR3 spells CASNLLADTQYF. CDR3 sequence (DNA): TGTGCCAGCAACCTCCTGGCAGATACGCAGTATTTT. The genes are TRBV2 and TRBJ2-3; D ambiguous. Trimming removed 7 bases from V and 4 bases from J, with 9 bases in between. CDR3 length: 12 residues. Germline V gene lookup returns CDR1 SNHLY and CDR2 FYNNEI.

This clonotype was found many times. The gene calls are TRBV6-2 or TRBV6-3 and TRBJ1-5; tentative D call: TRBD1 (6 bases). The V end lost 4 bases, the J end lost 1 base, and 8 bases lay between the germline ends. The CDR3 covers 14 residues. The germline V gene has CDR1 MNHEY and CDR2 SVGEGT. The CDR3: CASSSTGSNQPQHF. Here the CDR3 DNA reads TGTGCCAGCAGTTCCACAGGGAGCAATCAGCCCCAGCATTTT.

CDR3 sequence (DNA): TGCAGTGCTAGGGGTAACGAGGCCACAGGGGAAGCTTTCTTT. Protein: CSARGNEATGEAFF. This chain uses TRBV20-1 with TRBJ1-1; tentative D call: TRBD1 (6 bases). This CDR3 is built from 14 residues. V was cut by 3 bases and J by 8 bases, with 19 bases left in between. Germline V gives CDR1 DFQATT, CDR2 SNEGSKA (reference sequence).